A single sample gave rise to the 29 T cell receptor beta chains below, sequenced in a study of OX40 agonist ivuxolimab in advanced cancers. Profiling relied on immunoSEQ multiplex PCR, and the TCRdb table lists in-frame clones only, not all of them. The table has fewer than 90,000 clones, 85% seen once; the top ten hold 3.1%. Source: CD4+ or CD8+ T cells sorted from blood, taken in a trial of the OX40 agonist ivuxolimab. The receptors were sampled from an adult with an advanced solid tumor such as melanoma, head and neck, liver or kidney cancer.

The rearrangement uses TRBV11-3 and TRBJ2-3, with 11 bases that match TRBD2. The CDR3 loop spans 18 amino acids. Germline V gives CDR1 SGHNT, CDR2 YENEEA. Trimming at V came to 3 bases and at J to 4 bases, leaving 12 bases not matched to a gene. The CDR3 bases are TGTGCCAGCAGCTTCCGTGTCGGGGTAGCGGGGGGGTCAGATACGCAGTATTTT. As protein: CASSFRVGVAGGSDTQYF.

This clone was found once. The rearrangement joins TRBV9 to TRBJ1-2; 7 bases are shared with TRBD1. After removal of 4 bases from V and 8 bases from J, the junction contained 17 bases not matched to a gene. The length of the CDR3 is 16 residues. The germline gives CDR1 SGDLS, CDR2 YYNGEE. CDR3 loop: CASSPLGTDGARGYTF. CDR3 in DNA: TGTGCCAGCAGCCCCCTCGGGACAGATGGGGCTCGGGGCTACACCTTC.

V and J are TRBV27 and TRBJ1-4, with 8 bases lining up with TRBD1. CDR3 size: 15 residues. Germline V gene lookup returns CDR1 MNHEY and CDR2 SMNVEV (reference sequence). Losses at the gene ends were 5 bases for V and 4 bases for J; bases not matched to a gene: 6. The CDR3 sequence is CASSKDGTGNEKLFF. Here the CDR3 DNA reads TGTGCCAGCAGTAAGGATGGGACAGGTAATGAAAAACTGTTTTTT.

The J gene is TRBJ2-4, the V gene TRBV7-3; 14 nucleotides align to TRBD2. The V segment lost 5 bases and the J segment 6 bases; nucleotides outside the gene matches: 3. In germline, CDR1 is SGHTA, CDR2 FQGTGA. This CDR3 comprises 15 residues. The CDR3, as DNA: TGTGCCAGCAGCGAAGGGACTAGCGGGGGAAACATTCAGTACTTC. It encodes CASSEGTSGGNIQYF.

This clone was found once. The chain uses TRBV4-1 and TRBJ2-5; TRBD1 matches 9 bases. J gave up 5 bases and V 3 bases, and 16 bases lay outside the gene matches. Germline values: CDR1 MGHRA, CDR2 YSYEKL. The CDR3 has 18 residues. CDR3 loop: CASSQEQQGAIGLETQYF. In DNA, the CDR3 is TGCGCCAGCAGCCAGGAGCAACAGGGGGCGATTGGTTTGGAGACCCAGTACTTC.

The J gene is TRBJ1-3, the V gene TRBV5-5, with D possibly matching TRBD1 (5 bases). With 0 bases removed from V and 5 bases from J, the gap between germline ends came to 15 bases. The V gene's germline CDR1 is SGHKS and CDR2 YYEKEE (reference sequence). The CDR3 is made up of 16 amino acids. The CDR3 loop reads CASSLESGGWRNTIYF. In nucleotides, the CDR3 is TGTGCCAGCAGCTTGGAGAGCGGGGGGTGGCGAAACACCATATATTTT.

This sequence joins TRBV2 and TRBJ2-1; 10 bases agree with TRBD1. The CDR3 loop spans 15 amino acids. CDR1 is SNHLY and CDR2 is FYNNEI in the germline V gene. V lost 8 bases and J lost 0; bases outside the gene matches: 4. CDR3 sequence: CASSDRGSSYNEQFF. In nucleotides, the CDR3 is TGTGCCAGCTCGGACAGGGGGAGCTCCTACAATGAGCAGTTCTTC.

The J gene is TRBJ2-5, the V gene TRBV6-6, with D perhaps TRBD1 (6 bases). The CDR3 runs to 13 residues. Germline V gene lookup returns CDR1 MNHNY and CDR2 SVGAGI (reference sequence). Trimming took off 5 bases at V and 1 base at J, with 8 bases between the two ends. The CDR3 DNA sequence: TGTGCCAGCAGTGGACAGAGCCAAGAGACCCAGTACTTC. Translating it yields CASSGQSQETQYF.

The chain couples TRBV20-1 to TRBJ1-2; no firm D call. CDR3 length: 10 amino acids. Trimming stripped 6 bases from V and 3 bases from J, with 5 bases between. CDR1 DFQATT and CDR2 SNEGSKA come from the germline V gene (reference sequence). The CDR3 loop reads CSARDYGYTF. CDR3 nucleotides: TGCAGTGCGCGGGACTATGGCTACACCTTC.

V is TRBV19 and J is TRBJ2-5; 7 nucleotides align to TRBD2. Germline values: CDR1 LNHDA, CDR2 SQIVND (reference sequence). Germline trimming cut 4 bases from V and 5 bases from J; bases unmatched to any gene: 7. The CDR3 length is 14 residues. CDR3 bases: TGTGCCAGTAGTAAGATGGGAGCGGGGGAGACCCAGTACTTC. Protein: CASSKMGAGETQYF.

The rearrangement joins TRBV5-1 to TRBJ1-2, with 7 positions matching TRBD1. Germline lookup yields CDR1 SGHRS and CDR2 YFSETQ. The CDR3 runs 15 residues. Germline trimming cut 0 bases from V and 5 bases from J; bases unmatched to any gene: 7. The CDR3 loop reads CASSLAGAGGYGYTF. The CDR3 bases are TGCGCCAGCAGCTTGGCCGGGGCAGGGGGGTATGGCTACACCTTC.

The V call is TRBV7-6, the J call TRBJ2-3; TRBD2 matches at 11 bases. After removal of 5 bases from V and 5 bases from J, the junction contained 9 bases not matched to a gene. Looked up from germline, CDR1 is SGHVS and CDR2 is FNYEAQ. The CDR3 loop spans 16 amino acids. The CDR3 protein is CASSPISGRAIDTQYF. The CDR3 bases are TGTGCCAGCAGCCCCATTAGCGGGAGGGCCATAGATACGCAGTATTTT.

The chain uses TRBV18 and TRBJ2-5; no firm D call. Trimming pared 5 bases from V and 1 base from J, leaving 11 bases between. CDR3 length: 14 residues. CDR1 and CDR2 (germline): KGHSH, LQKENI. CDR3 DNA sequence: TGTGCCAGCTCATCTGGACGCAGCCAAGAGACCCAGTACTTC. It specifies CASSSGRSQETQYF.

CDR3 loop: CASSQQGYYGYTF. The CDR3 nucleotides are TGTGCCAGCAGTCAACAGGGTTACTATGGCTACACCTTC. The chain has TRBV28 and TRBJ1-2; D may be TRBD1 (6 bases). Germline assignment: CDR1 MDHEN and CDR2 SYDVKM. The CDR3 contains 13 residues. Deletions cut 5 bases from V and 3 bases from J, with 10 bases between.

The rearrangement links TRBV7-2 to TRBJ2-7; the D is unclear. Germline values: CDR1 SGHTA, CDR2 FQGNSA. The CDR3 contains 15 residues. V lost 5 bases, J lost 0 bases, and 14 bases lay in between. The CDR3 nucleotides read TGTGCCAGCAGCCCCATTATCACGGGCTCCTACGAGCAGTACTTC. It specifies CASSPIITGSYEQYF.

This rearrangement joins TRBV4-3 to TRBJ1-2, with D maybe TRBD1 (6 bases). Germline V CDR1 and CDR2: LGHNA, YSLEER. This CDR3 contains 15 residues. V was pared by 3 bases and J by 0 bases, with 11 bases between. The CDR3 coding sequence is TGCGCCAGCAGCCAGGGGGCGAAACCTAACTATGGCTACACCTTC. Translating gives CASSQGAKPNYGYTF.

The chain recombines TRBV19 with TRBJ2-7; 8 bases align to TRBD1. With V trimmed by 2 bases and J by 3 bases, 3 bases remained unmatched. Germline CDR1 and CDR2: LNHDA and SQIVND (reference sequence). The CDR3 runs to 14 residues. The CDR3 DNA reads as TGTGCCAGTAGTATATTGGGACAGGTCTACGAGCAGTACTTC. Translating it yields CASSILGQVYEQYF.

This chain links TRBV7-2 with TRBJ1-1; a possible D gene is TRBD1 (5 bases). The germline gives CDR1 SGHTA, CDR2 FQGNSA. This CDR3 is built from 19 residues. V was cut by 1 base and J by 9 bases, with 30 bases left in between. CDR3 sequence: CASSLVVPLPAGSQSQAFF. In nucleotides, the CDR3 is TGTGCCAGCAGCTTAGTGGTCCCGCTCCCGGCAGGGAGTCAATCCCAAGCTTTCTTT. Full variable domain (remainder filled in from reference TRBV7-2 and TRBJ1-1): GAGVSQSPSNKVTEKGKDVELRCDPISGHTALYWYRQSLGQGLEFLIYFQGNSAPDKSGLPSDRFSAERTGGSVSTLTIQRTQQEDSAVYLCASSLVVPLPAGSQSQAFFGQGTRLTVV.

The gene calls are TRBV28 and TRBJ1-4; D possibly corresponds to TRBD1 (5 bases). Trimming pared 6 bases from V and 5 bases from J, leaving 13 bases between. The CDR3 is made up of 14 amino acids. In germline, CDR1 is MDHEN, CDR2 SYDVKM. This CDR3 reads CASRGGRANEKLFF. The CDR3 DNA reads as TGTGCCAGCAGGGGAGGCAGGGCGAATGAAAAACTGTTTTTT.

The J gene is TRBJ1-1, the V gene TRBV12-5; TRBD1 agrees at 7 bases. Trimming at V came to 6 bases and at J to 3 bases, leaving 19 bases not matched to a gene. In germline, CDR1 is LGHNT, CDR2 FRNRAP. The CDR3 consists of 18 residues. The CDR3 DNA reads TGTGCTAGTGGCCCCTTACTCCTCCCTGGACAGGTTTACACTGAAGCTTTCTTT. The encoded protein is CASGPLLLPGQVYTEAFF. The full variable domain, completed using reference TRBV12-5 and TRBJ1-1, is DARVTQTPRHKVTEMGQEVTMRCQPILGHNTVFWYRQTMMQGLELLAYFRNRAPLDDSGMPKDRFSAEMPDATLATLKIQPSEPRDSAVYFCASGPLLLPGQVYTEAFFGQGTRLTVV.

This chain joins TRBV21-1 and TRBJ1-6; the table gives TRBD1 as D, unverified against the DNA. TRBV21-1 is a recognized pseudogene. This CDR3 region has 16 residues. CDR3 in amino acids: CASSWGQVASNSPLHF. Written as DNA, the CDR3 is TGTGCCAGCAGCTGGGGACAGGTAGCCTCTAATTCACCCCTCCACTTT.

V usage is TRBV5-1 and J usage is TRBJ2-1, with TRBD1 matching 7 bases. Germline CDR1 SGHRS, CDR2 YFSETQ. V dropped 1 base and J dropped 14; count of bases not matched to a gene: 12. CDR3 length: 14 amino acids. CDR3 sequence reads: CASSLLAWAGGKFF. The DNA for the CDR3 is TGCGCCAGCAGCTTGCTCGCGTGGGCAGGGGGAAAGTTCTTC.

This clone is a singleton in its sample. The rearrangement uses TRBV2 and TRBJ2-7; tentatively, D is TRBD1 or TRBD2 (5 bases each). Deletions cut 7 bases from V and 7 bases from J, with 17 bases between. The germline V gene encodes CDR1 SNHLY and CDR2 FYNNEI. The CDR3 contains 13 residues. The CDR3 protein is CASTEGSAREQYF. In nucleotides, the CDR3 is TGTGCCAGCACTGAGGGGTCAGCTAGAGAGCAGTACTTC.

This clone has just a few counts. CDR3 amino acids: CASSLNPTEKLFF. The DNA of the CDR3 is TGCGCCAGCAGCTTGAATCCTACTGAAAAACTGTTTTTT. V gene TRBV5-1 combines with J gene TRBJ1-4; D is undetermined. V shed 1 base and J shed 7 bases, with 8 bases lying between them. The CDR3 has 13 amino acids. Germline V lookup: CDR1 SGHRS, CDR2 YFSETQ.

This CDR3 reads CASSLEAAQPQHF. The CDR3 DNA reads TGTGCCAGCAGCTTAGAAGCGGCCCAGCCCCAGCATTTT. The chain uses TRBV7-2 and TRBJ1-5; no firm D call. V lost 1 base to trimming and J lost 7 bases, with 8 bases between them. Germline V gene sequence: CDR1 SGHTA, CDR2 FQGNSA. CDR3 size: 13 residues.

The chain employs TRBV30 and TRBJ1-2; possible D gene TRBD1, 6 bases. Germline V gene data show CDR1 as GTSNPN and CDR2 as SVGIG (reference sequence). There are 14 residues in the CDR3. Trimming cost V 4 bases and J 4 bases, with 16 bases left between them. This CDR3 reads CAWNEGQGSYGYTF. The CDR3 bases are TGTGCCTGGAATGAGGGCCAGGGGTCCTATGGCTACACCTTC.

The gene calls are TRBV6-1 and TRBJ2-2; TRBD2 is a possible D gene (5 bases). The CDR3 consists of 14 residues. The V gene lost 6 bases and the J gene lost 1 base, with 9 bases spanning the gap. The germline CDR1 and CDR2 sequences are MNHNS and SASEGT. The CDR3: CASRRELNTGELFF. DNA of the CDR3: TGTGCCAGCAGGAGGGAACTGAACACCGGGGAGCTGTTTTTT.

The genes are TRBV18 and TRBJ2-5; D gene uncertain. The J call is doubtful: the DNA matches TRBJ2-7 better. The CDR3 is 13 residues long. The V gene's germline CDR1 is KGHSH and CDR2 LQKENI. CDR3 loop: CASSPRQAYEQYF. The CDR3 DNA reads as TGTGCCAGCTCACCACGGCAGGCCTACGAGCAGTACTTC.

The chain joins TRBV12-5 to TRBJ2-5; 10 bases align to TRBD1. CDR3 length: 14 residues. Germline V gives CDR1 LGHNT, CDR2 FRNRAP. V lost 6 bases to trimming and J lost 5 bases; unmatched junction nucleotides: 6. The CDR3 loop is CASGPGTGAETQYF. In DNA, the CDR3 is TGTGCTAGTGGGCCCGGGACAGGGGCGGAGACCCAGTACTTC.